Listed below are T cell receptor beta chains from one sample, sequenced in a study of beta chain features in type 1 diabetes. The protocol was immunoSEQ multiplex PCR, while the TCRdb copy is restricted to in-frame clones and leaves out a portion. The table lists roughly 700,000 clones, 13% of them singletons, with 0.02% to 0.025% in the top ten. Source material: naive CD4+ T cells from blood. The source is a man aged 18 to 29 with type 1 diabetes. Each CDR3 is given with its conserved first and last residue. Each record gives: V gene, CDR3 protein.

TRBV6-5	CASSYGSYGYTF
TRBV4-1	CASSQDPGQRGSVF
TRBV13	CASSLSDRAEKLFF
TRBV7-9	CAGLTGGTEAFF
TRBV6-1	CASSEAGGQVYGYTF
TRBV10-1	CASSDGSYGYTF
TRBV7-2	CASSFSEGTQYF
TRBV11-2	CASRGMNEAFF
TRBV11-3	CASSLLGANYGYTF
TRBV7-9	CASSVEGNTEAFF
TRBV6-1	CASSAALNTEAFF
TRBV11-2	CASSSRDWQYF
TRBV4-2	CASSPDEGYGYTF
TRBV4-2	CASSPGRSAGANVLTF